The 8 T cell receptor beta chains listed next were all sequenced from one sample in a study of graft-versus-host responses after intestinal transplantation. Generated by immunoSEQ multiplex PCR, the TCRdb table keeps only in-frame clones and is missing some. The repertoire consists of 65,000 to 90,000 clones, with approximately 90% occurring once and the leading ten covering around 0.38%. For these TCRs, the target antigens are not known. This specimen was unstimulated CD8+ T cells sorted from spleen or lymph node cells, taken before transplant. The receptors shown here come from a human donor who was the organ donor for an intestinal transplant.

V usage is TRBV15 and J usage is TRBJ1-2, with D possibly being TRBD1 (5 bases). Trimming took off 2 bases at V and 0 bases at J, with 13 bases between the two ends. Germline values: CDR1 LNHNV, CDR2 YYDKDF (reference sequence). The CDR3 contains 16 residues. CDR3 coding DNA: TGTGCCACCAGCAGACCTGACAGAACTGCTAACTATGGCTACACCTTC. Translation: CATSRPDRTANYGYTF. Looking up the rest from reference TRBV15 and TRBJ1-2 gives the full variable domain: DAMVIQNPRYQVTQFGKPVTLSCSQTLNHNVMYWYQQKSSQAPKLLFHYYDKDFNNEADTPDNFQSRRPNTSFCFLDIRSPGLGDTAMYLCATSRPDRTANYGYTFGSGTRLTVV.

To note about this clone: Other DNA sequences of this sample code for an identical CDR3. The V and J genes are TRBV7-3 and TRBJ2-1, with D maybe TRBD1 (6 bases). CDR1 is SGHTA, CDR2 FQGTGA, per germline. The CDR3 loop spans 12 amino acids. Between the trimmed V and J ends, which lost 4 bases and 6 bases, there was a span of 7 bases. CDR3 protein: CASSSTGNEQFF. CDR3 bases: TGTGCCAGCAGCTCGACAGGCAATGAGCAGTTCTTC.

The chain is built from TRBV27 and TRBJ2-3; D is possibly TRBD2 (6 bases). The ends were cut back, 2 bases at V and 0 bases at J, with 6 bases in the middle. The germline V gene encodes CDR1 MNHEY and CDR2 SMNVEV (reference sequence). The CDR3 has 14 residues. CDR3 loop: CASSLGGSTDTQYF. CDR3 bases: TGTGCCAGCAGTTTAGGGGGGAGCACAGATACGCAGTATTTT.

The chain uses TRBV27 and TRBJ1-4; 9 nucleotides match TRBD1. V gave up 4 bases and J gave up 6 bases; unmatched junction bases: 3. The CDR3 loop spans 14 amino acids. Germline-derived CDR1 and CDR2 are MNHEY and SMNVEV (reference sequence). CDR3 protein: CASSYGQGYEKLFF. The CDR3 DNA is TGTGCCAGCAGTTATGGACAGGGGTATGAAAAACTGTTTTTT.

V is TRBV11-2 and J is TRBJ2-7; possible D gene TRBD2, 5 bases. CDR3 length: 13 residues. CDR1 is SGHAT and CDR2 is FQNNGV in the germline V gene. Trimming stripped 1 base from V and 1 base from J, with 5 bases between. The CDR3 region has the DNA TGTGCCAGCAGCTTAGGCGGGTCCTACGAGCAGTACTTC. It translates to CASSLGGSYEQYF.

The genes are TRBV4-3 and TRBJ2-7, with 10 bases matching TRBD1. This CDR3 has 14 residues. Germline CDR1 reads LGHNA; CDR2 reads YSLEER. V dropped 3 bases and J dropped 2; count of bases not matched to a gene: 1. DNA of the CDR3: TGCGCCAGCAGCCAGGGACAGGGGACCTACGAGCAGTACTTC. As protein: CASSQGQGTYEQYF.

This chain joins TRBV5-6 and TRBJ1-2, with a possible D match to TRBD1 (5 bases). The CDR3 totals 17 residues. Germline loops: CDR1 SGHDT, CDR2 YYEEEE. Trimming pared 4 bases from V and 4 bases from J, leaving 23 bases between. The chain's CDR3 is CASSPWTFFLQGYGYTF. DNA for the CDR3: TGTGCCAGCAGCCCCTGGACATTCTTCCTTCAGGGCTATGGCTACACCTTC.

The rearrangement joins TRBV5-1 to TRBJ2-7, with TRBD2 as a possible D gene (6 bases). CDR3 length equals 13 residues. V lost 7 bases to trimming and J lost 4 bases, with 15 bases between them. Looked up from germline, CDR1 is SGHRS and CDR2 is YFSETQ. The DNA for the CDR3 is TGCGCCAGCCGAATGGCAGGGACTTACGAGCAGTACTTC. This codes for CASRMAGTYEQYF. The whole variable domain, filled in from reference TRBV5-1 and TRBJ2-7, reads KAGVTQTPRYLIKTRGQQVTLSCSPISGHRSVSWYQQTPGQGLQFLFEYFSETQRNKGNFPGRFSGRQFSNSRSEMNVSTLELGDSALYLCASRMAGTYEQYFGPGTRLTVT.